This TCR beta chain was sequenced for a study of T cell responses to AZD1222 COVID-19 vaccine. Study observations and caveats: Seropositivity was recorded at baseline in only a handful of AZD1222 recipients. Epitopes outside B.1.351 and B.1.1.7 mutated regions reportedly drew nearly half of spike TCRs.

From germline, CDR1 is MNHNY and CDR2 SVGAGI (reference sequence). The CDR3 sequence is 15 residues long. V gave up 6 bases and J gave up 3 bases, with 18 bases separating them. Turning to this clone: Its antigen is unidentified.

TCRdb keeps only in-frame clones here, not all; method: immunoSEQ multiplex PCR. The repertoire includes roughly 99,000 clones, roughly 90% of them detected once, and around 6.7% sits in the top ten. The genes are TRBV6-6 and TRBJ2-7; D might be TRBD1 (6 bases). The sequence was collected from an adult in good health. The sequenced sample was peripheral blood, obtained on day 0 of AZD1222 vaccination. The CDR3: CASRKQGPMGYEQYF. The CDR3 region has the DNA TGTGCCAGCAGGAAACAGGGCCCAATGGGCTACGAGCAGTACTTC.